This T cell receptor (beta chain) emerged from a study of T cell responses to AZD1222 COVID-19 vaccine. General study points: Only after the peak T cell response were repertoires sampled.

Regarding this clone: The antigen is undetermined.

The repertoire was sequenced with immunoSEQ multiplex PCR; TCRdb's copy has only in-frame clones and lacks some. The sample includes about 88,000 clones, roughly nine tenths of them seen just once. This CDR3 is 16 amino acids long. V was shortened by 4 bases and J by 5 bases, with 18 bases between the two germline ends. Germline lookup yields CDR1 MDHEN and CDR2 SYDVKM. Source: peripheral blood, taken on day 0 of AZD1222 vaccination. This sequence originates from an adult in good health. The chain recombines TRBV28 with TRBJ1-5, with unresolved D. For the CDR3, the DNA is TGTGCCAGCAGTTCAATCCTCTCTCCCGGCTATCAGCCCCAGCATTTT. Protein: CASSSILSPGYQPQHF.